These 26 T cell receptor beta chains originate from one sample sequenced in a study of T cell repertoires in cytomegalovirus infection. TCRdb called the reads again in MiXCR, with one record for every CDR3 protein. The sample holds a few hundred thousand distinct CDR3 sequences; less than 9.5% are singletons and the top ten take less than 15%. Sequenced: PBMCs. These receptors were collected from a human donor in good health (CMV status not recorded). Some clones in this sample may be carry-over from other donors' samples.

In its sample, this clonotype was seen many times. The chain joins TRBV12-3 or TRBV12-4 to TRBJ1-3; D gene unclear. The CDR3 covers 16 residues. Trimming left V 5 bases short and J 0 bases short, with 14 bases between. CDR3 sequence reads: CASSDRLGGSGNTIYF. In nucleotides, the CDR3 is TGTGCCAGCAGTGACCGGTTGGGAGGCTCTGGAAACACCATATATTTT.

This clonotype turned up a few times. The gene calls are TRBV28 and TRBJ2-5, with 8 bases identical to TRBD1. The CDR3 loop spans 14 amino acids. The ends lost 7 bases at V and 4 bases at J; junction bases unmatched: 8. CDR1 is MDHEN and CDR2 is SYDVKM in the germline V gene. CDR3 amino acids: CASNNFRGPETQYF. As DNA, the CDR3 is TGTGCCAGCAACAACTTCAGGGGGCCAGAGACCCAGTACTTC.

This clonotype was seen a handful of times. The genes are TRBV20-1 and TRBJ1-1; D may be TRBD1 (5 bases). Germline V gene data show CDR1 as DFQATT and CDR2 as SNEGSKA (reference sequence). This CDR3 has 14 residues. Trimming took off 3 bases at V and 1 base at J, with 12 bases between the two ends. The CDR3: CSASFGQGNTEAFF. In DNA, the CDR3 is TGCAGTGCTAGTTTTGGCCAGGGGAACACTGAAGCTTTCTTT.

The genes are TRBV14 and TRBJ2-2; no definite D call. In germline, CDR1 is SGHDN, CDR2 FVKESK. This CDR3 region has 14 residues. Trimming took off 2 bases at V and 3 bases at J, with 7 bases between the two ends. The CDR3 reads CASSQLPDTGELFF. The CDR3 nucleotides read TGTGCCAGCAGCCAATTACCCGACACCGGGGAGCTGTTTTTT.

There are many counts of this clonotype. This chain connects TRBV20-1 to TRBJ2-3, with 9 bases fitting TRBD2. The CDR3 is 15 residues long. Germline lookup yields CDR1 DFQATT and CDR2 SNEGSKA (reference sequence). The junction had 7 bases not matched to a gene; V was cut back by 2 bases and J by 4 bases. In DNA form, the CDR3 reads TGCAGTGCTAGAAGCCAGCGGGAGGCCCCAGATACGCAGTATTTT. As protein: CSARSQREAPDTQYF.

There are a few counts of this clonotype. This sequence joins TRBV25-1 and TRBJ2-7; TRBD2 matches 10 bases. The CDR3 is 16 amino acids. In germline, CDR1 is MGHDK, CDR2 SYGVNS. Trimming at V came to 6 bases and at J to 6 bases, leaving 14 bases not matched to a gene. The CDR3 region is CASSATDQLAGSEQYF. The CDR3 region has the DNA TGTGCCAGCAGCGCCACCGACCAACTAGCGGGAAGCGAGCAGTACTTC.

This clonotype was seen a handful of times. The rearrangement uses TRBV28 and TRBJ2-7, with D perhaps TRBD1 (5 bases). The length of the CDR3 is 15 residues. CDR1 and CDR2 (germline): MDHEN, SYDVKM. The V end lost 7 bases, the J end lost 4 bases, and 20 bases lay between the germline ends. This chain's CDR3 is CASTPSRASPYEQYF. DNA of the CDR3: TGTGCCAGCACTCCTTCCAGGGCCTCTCCGTACGAGCAGTACTTC.

On this clonotype: A read error may be the cause here, since a much bigger clone is one base away. The V call is TRBV7-8, the J call TRBJ2-5; D is tentatively TRBD1 or TRBD2 (5 bases each). The germline V gene has CDR1 SGHVS and CDR2 FQNEAQ. The CDR3 has 15 residues. The CDR3 nucleotides read TGTTCCAGCAGACCCGAGGGGAGCAGGCAAGAGACCCAGTACTTC. This gives the protein CSSRPEGSRQETQYF.

This clonotype showed up many times. The rearrangement links TRBV7-8 to TRBJ1-1; possible D gene TRBD1, 5 bases. Germline V lookup: CDR1 SGHVS, CDR2 FQNEAQ. The germline V and J ends were trimmed by 6 bases and 4 bases, with 15 bases remaining between them. The CDR3 extends over 14 amino acids. DNA of the CDR3: TGTGCCAGCAGTCTCGCCGCGGGGGGCACTGAAGCTTTCTTT. This sequence encodes CASSLAAGGTEAFF. The full variable domain, with the rest looked up from reference TRBV7-8 and TRBJ1-1, is GAGVSQSPRYKVAKRGQDVALRCDPISGHVSLFWYQQALGQGPEFLTYFQNEAQLDKSGLPSDRFFAERPEGSVSTLKIQRTQQEDSAVYLCASSLAAGGTEAFFGQGTRLTVV.

This clonotype was seen repeatedly, ten times or more. The chain links TRBV7-2 to TRBJ1-5; D is unclear. The CDR3 extends over 14 amino acids. Germline CDR1 SGHTA, CDR2 FQGNSA. V gave up 1 base and J gave up 4 bases, with 8 bases separating them. CDR3 protein: CASSLGSTNQPQHF. The CDR3 region has the DNA TGTGCCAGCAGCTTAGGTAGCACGAATCAGCCCCAGCATTTT. Combining the CDR3 with reference TRBV7-2 and TRBJ1-5 gives the whole variable domain GAGVSQSPSNKVTEKGKDVELRCDPISGHTALYWYRQSLGQGLEFLIYFQGNSAPDKSGLPSDRFSAERTGGSVSTLTIQRTQQEDSAVYLCASSLGSTNQPQHFGDGTRLSIL.

This clonotype was recorded at least ten times. The chain combines TRBV7-9 with TRBJ2-5; 11 bases are a match to TRBD1. The CDR3 is 17 amino acids. From germline, CDR1 is SEHNR and CDR2 FQNEAQ (reference sequence). After removal of 5 bases from V and 4 bases from J, the junction contained 12 bases not matched to a gene. CDR3 loop: CASSPARTGGEVETQYF. CDR3 coding DNA: TGTGCCAGCAGCCCCGCCCGGACAGGGGGCGAGGTAGAGACCCAGTACTTC.

This clonotype was counted many times. V usage is TRBV19 and J usage is TRBJ2-6, with TRBD1 as a possible D gene (7 bases). The germline gives CDR1 LNHDA, CDR2 SQIVND (reference sequence). V was shortened by 7 bases and J by 0 bases, with 16 bases between the two germline ends. The CDR3 runs to 17 residues. CDR3 protein: CASMGGQHLSGANVLTF. Here the CDR3 DNA reads TGTGCCAGTATGGGGGGACAGCACCTCTCTGGGGCCAACGTCCTGACTTTC.

At least ten counts were recorded for this clonotype. The rearrangement links TRBV7-8 to TRBJ2-1; TRBD2 matches 15 bases. The CDR3 runs to 20 residues. Germline V gene data show CDR1 as SGHVS and CDR2 as FQNEAQ. The trim removed 5 bases at V and 8 bases at J, leaving 19 bases unmatched. In nucleotides, the CDR3 is TGTGCCAGCAGCACCGGACTAGCGGGAGGGCCGGCTTTGAGGGGGGATGAGCAGTTCTTC. Protein product: CASSTGLAGGPALRGDEQFF.

This sequence joins TRBV4-2 and TRBJ1-2, with TRBD1 as a possible D gene (5 bases). Trimming pared 1 base from V and 8 bases from J, leaving 20 bases between. The CDR3 has 16 amino acids. Germline CDR1 reads LGHNA; CDR2 reads YNFKEQ. The CDR3 sequence: CASSQVTGTSVGGYTF. CDR3 DNA: TGTGCCAGCAGCCAAGTTACCGGGACGTCTGTGGGAGGCTACACCTTC.

There are a few counts of this clonotype. The V and J genes are TRBV5-6 and TRBJ2-5, with 9 bases fitting TRBD1. Per germline, CDR1 SGHDT and CDR2 YYEEEE. After removal of 4 bases from V and 6 bases from J, the junction contained 7 bases not matched to a gene. This CDR3 is built from 14 residues. For the CDR3, the DNA is TGTGCCAGCAGCACCGGGACAGGGAAAAAGACCCAGTACTTC. It is translated as CASSTGTGKKTQYF.

This clonotype came up many times. The chain uses TRBV7-2 and TRBJ1-4, with TRBD1 identical over 7 bases. Per the germline V gene, CDR1 is SGHTA and CDR2 is FQGNSA. The CDR3 runs 16 residues. V lost 5 bases, J lost 4 bases, and 10 bases stayed unmatched. As DNA, the CDR3 is TGTGCCAGCAGCCATAGGGGGGACAGTTTTAATGAAAAACTGTTTTTT. Amino acid sequence: CASSHRGDSFNEKLFF.

The chain uses TRBV29-1 and TRBJ2-7; D gene uncertain. The CDR3 has 10 amino acids. The germline gives CDR1 SQVTM, CDR2 ANQGSEA. V lost 4 bases to trimming and J lost 6 bases, with 7 bases between them. In nucleotides, the CDR3 is TGCAGCGTTGGAGCTTCCGAGCAGTACTTC. Amino acids: CSVGASEQYF.

This clonotype appeared many times. The rearrangement joins TRBV7-9 to TRBJ1-1; 8 bases are shared with TRBD1. With V trimmed by 3 bases and J by 6 bases, 3 bases remained unmatched. This CDR3 has 13 residues. CDR1 and CDR2 (germline): SEHNR, FQNEAQ (reference sequence). CDR3 protein: CASSFQGAAEAFF. The CDR3 nucleotides are TGTGCCAGCAGCTTTCAGGGGGCGGCTGAAGCTTTCTTT.

The rearrangement links TRBV9 to TRBJ2-3; D perhaps matches TRBD2 (6 bases). Looked up from germline, CDR1 is SGDLS and CDR2 is YYNGEE. The CDR3 runs to 15 residues. The germline V and J ends were trimmed by 0 bases and 2 bases, with 10 bases remaining between them. CDR3 loop: CASSVVGEVTDTQYF. The CDR3 region has the DNA TGTGCCAGCAGCGTAGTCGGGGAGGTCACAGATACGCAGTATTTT.

V gene TRBV20-1 combines with J gene TRBJ1-4; D unclear. The CDR3 contains 14 residues. CDR1 is DFQATT, CDR2 SNEGSKA, per germline (reference sequence). V lost 0 bases and J lost 7, with 12 bases in between. The CDR3 loop is CSARDRPEGEKLFF. DNA of the CDR3: TGCAGTGCTAGAGATAGGCCAGAAGGTGAAAAACTGTTTTTT.

This clonotype was recorded many times. V gene TRBV6-6 combines with J gene TRBJ2-1, with 7 bases matching TRBD1. This CDR3 is built from 14 residues. Germline V gene lookup returns CDR1 MNHNY and CDR2 SVGAGI (reference sequence). The ends lost 5 bases at V and 12 bases at J; junction bases unmatched: 13. CDR3 residues: CASSRGQGVTWQFF. The CDR3 DNA reads as TGTGCCAGCAGTCGTGGTCAGGGGGTCACGTGGCAGTTCTTC.

This clonotype was counted many times. The chain couples TRBV3-1 to TRBJ1-2; no clear D gene. V was cut by 0 bases and J by 5 bases, with 4 bases left in between. The CDR3 covers 12 residues. CDR1 and CDR2 (germline): LGHDT, YNNKEL (reference sequence). This CDR3 reads CASSQEPYGYTF. CDR3 nucleotides: TGTGCCAGCAGCCAAGAACCTTATGGCTACACCTTC.

At least ten counts were recorded for this clonotype. V and J are TRBV2 and TRBJ2-1, with a possible D match to TRBD2 (6 bases). CDR1 and CDR2 (germline): SNHLY, FYNNEI. Between the trimmed V and J ends, which lost 4 bases and 10 bases, there was a span of 14 bases. This CDR3 is 13 amino acids long. DNA of the CDR3: TGTGCCAGCAGTGGAAAGAGCCGGGGGGAGCAGTTCTTC. Protein product: CASSGKSRGEQFF.

This clonotype was observed a few times. This CDR3 reads CSAYLGTQYF. The CDR3 nucleotides are TGCAGTGCTTATTTGGGGACCCAGTACTTC. The genes are TRBV20-1 and TRBJ2-5, with unresolved D. The CDR3 totals 10 residues. Per the germline V gene, CDR1 is DFQATT and CDR2 is SNEGSKA (reference sequence). V shed 5 bases and J shed 7 bases, with 8 bases lying between them.

Many counts were recorded for this clonotype. V is TRBV7-9 and J is TRBJ1-4; TRBD1 matches at 10 bases. Looked up from germline, CDR1 is SEHNR and CDR2 is FQNEAQ (reference sequence). The CDR3 runs to 16 residues. The trim removed 2 bases at V and 2 bases at J, leaving 2 bases unmatched. CDR3 residues: CASSLWTGGTNEKLFF. The CDR3 DNA reads as TGTGCCAGCAGCTTATGGACAGGGGGGACTAATGAAAAACTGTTTTTT.

This clonotype was observed a handful of times. The chain links TRBV28 to TRBJ1-1; 9 bases align to TRBD1. Unmatched junction bases numbered 4, after V lost 5 bases and J lost 3 bases. This CDR3 contains 14 residues. The germline V gene encodes CDR1 MDHEN and CDR2 SYDVKM. CDR3 nucleotides: TGTGCCAGCAGTGTTACAGGGGGCGACACTGAAGCTTTCTTT. Residues: CASSVTGGDTEAFF.